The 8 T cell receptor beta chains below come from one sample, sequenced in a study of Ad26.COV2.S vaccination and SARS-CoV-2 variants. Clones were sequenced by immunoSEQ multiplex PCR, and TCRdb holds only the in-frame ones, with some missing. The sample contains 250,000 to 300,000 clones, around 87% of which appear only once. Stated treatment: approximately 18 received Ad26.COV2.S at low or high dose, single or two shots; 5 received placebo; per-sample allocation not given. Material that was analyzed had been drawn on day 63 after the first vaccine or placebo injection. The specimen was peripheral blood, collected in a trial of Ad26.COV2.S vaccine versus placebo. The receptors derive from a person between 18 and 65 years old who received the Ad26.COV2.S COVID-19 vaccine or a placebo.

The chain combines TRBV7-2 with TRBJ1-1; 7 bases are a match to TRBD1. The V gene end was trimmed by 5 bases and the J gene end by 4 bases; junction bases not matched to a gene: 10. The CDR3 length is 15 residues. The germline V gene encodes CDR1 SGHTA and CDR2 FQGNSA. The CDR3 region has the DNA TGTGCCAGCAGCCTTACCCAGGGGGTCACCACTGAAGCTTTCTTT. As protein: CASSLTQGVTTEAFF.

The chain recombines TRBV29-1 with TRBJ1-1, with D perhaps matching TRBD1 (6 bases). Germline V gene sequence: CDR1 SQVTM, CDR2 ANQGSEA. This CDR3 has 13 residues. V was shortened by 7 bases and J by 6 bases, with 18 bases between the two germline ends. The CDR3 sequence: CSAWGQGKPEAFF. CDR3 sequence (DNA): TGCAGCGCGTGGGGGCAGGGGAAGCCTGAAGCTTTCTTT.

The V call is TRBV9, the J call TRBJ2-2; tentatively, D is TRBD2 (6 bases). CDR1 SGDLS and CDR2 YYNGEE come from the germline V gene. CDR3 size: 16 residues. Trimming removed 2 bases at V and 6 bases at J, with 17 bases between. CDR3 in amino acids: CASSVRGGPRAGELFF. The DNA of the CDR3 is TGTGCCAGCAGCGTTCGCGGAGGGCCACGGGCCGGGGAGCTGTTTTTT.

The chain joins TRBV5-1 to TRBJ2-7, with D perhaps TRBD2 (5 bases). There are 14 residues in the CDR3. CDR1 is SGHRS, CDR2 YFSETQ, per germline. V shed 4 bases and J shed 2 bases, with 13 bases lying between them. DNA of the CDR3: TGCGCCAGCAGCCTAGTCGGACTTCCCTACGAGCAGTACTTC. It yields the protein CASSLVGLPYEQYF.

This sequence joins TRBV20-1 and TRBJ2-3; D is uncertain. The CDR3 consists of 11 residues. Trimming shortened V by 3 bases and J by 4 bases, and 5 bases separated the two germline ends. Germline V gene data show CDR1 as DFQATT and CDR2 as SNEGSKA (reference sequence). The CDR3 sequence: CSASKSDTQYF. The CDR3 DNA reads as TGCAGTGCTAGTAAGTCAGATACGCAGTATTTT.

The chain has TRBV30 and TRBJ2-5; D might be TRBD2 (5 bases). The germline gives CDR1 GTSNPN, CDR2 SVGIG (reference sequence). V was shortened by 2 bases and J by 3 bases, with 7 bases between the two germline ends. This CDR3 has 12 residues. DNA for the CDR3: TGTGCCTGGAGTTTCGGGGAAGAGACCCAGTACTTC. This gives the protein CAWSFGEETQYF. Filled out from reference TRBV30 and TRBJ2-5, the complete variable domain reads SQTIHQWPATLVQPVGSPLSLECTVEGTSNPNLYWYRQAAGRGLQLLFYSVGIGQISSEVPQNLSASRPQDRQFILSSKKLLLSDSGFYLCAWSFGEETQYFGPGTRLLVL.

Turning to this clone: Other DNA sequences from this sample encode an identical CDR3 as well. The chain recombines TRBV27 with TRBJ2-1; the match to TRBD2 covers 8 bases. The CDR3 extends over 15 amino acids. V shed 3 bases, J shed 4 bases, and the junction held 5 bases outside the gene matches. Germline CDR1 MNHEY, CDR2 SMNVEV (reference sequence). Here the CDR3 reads CASSFGGGTYNEQFF. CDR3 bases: TGTGCCAGCAGTTTTGGCGGGGGGACGTACAATGAGCAGTTCTTC.

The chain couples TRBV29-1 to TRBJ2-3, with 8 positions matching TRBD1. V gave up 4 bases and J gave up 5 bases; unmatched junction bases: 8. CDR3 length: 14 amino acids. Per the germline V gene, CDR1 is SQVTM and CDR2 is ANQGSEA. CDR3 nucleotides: TGCAGCGTTGCCCCGGGACAGGCGAAAGATACGCAGTATTTT. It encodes CSVAPGQAKDTQYF.